The 15 T cell receptor beta chains listed next were all sequenced from one sample in a study of response to subunit inactivated influenza vaccine. TCRdb processed the RT-PCR reads anew with MiXCR; each CDR3 protein has one entry. The sample includes about 530,000 distinct CDR3 sequences, 13% of them seen just once. Sequenced here: PBMCs from blood, sampled 45 days after vaccination. The source of these receptors is a middle-aged man who received an inactivated influenza vaccine.

This chain joins TRBV7-9 and TRBJ2-5; 7 bases line up with TRBD1. Germline V gene sequence: CDR1 SEHNR, CDR2 FQNEAQ (reference sequence). There are 13 residues in the CDR3. J lost 2 bases, V lost 6 bases, and 3 bases had no gene match. This CDR3 reads CASSGTEQETQYF. CDR3 in DNA: TGTGCCAGCAGTGGGACAGAGCAAGAGACCCAGTACTTC.

This clonotype showed up just a few times. J is TRBJ2-7 and V is TRBV25-1, with TRBD1 matching 12 bases. The CDR3 is made up of 14 amino acids. CDR1 is MGHDK, CDR2 SYGVNS, per germline. After removal of 5 bases from V and 7 bases from J, the junction contained 6 bases not matched to a gene. For the CDR3, the DNA is TGTGCCAGCAGTAGGGGACAGGGGGCGGTTGAGCAGTACTTC. Translating it yields CASSRGQGAVEQYF.

This clonotype was observed at least ten times. V and J are TRBV5-1 and TRBJ2-1; perhaps TRBD1 as D (5 bases). CDR3 size: 15 residues. Germline loops: CDR1 SGHRS, CDR2 YFSETQ. V was cut by 2 bases and J by 0 bases, with 9 bases left in between. The CDR3 DNA reads TGCGCCAGCAGCTTTCAGGGCCTCTCCTACAATGAGCAGTTCTTC. This sequence encodes CASSFQGLSYNEQFF. The full variable domain, completed using reference TRBV5-1 and TRBJ2-1, is KAGVTQTPRYLIKTRGQQVTLSCSPISGHRSVSWYQQTPGQGLQFLFEYFSETQRNKGNFPGRFSGRQFSNSRSEMNVSTLELGDSALYLCASSFQGLSYNEQFFGPGTRLTVL.

The chain has TRBV5-1 and TRBJ2-5; D is ambiguous. CDR1 is SGHRS and CDR2 is YFSETQ in the germline V gene. Trimming took 0 bases from V and 3 from J, leaving 9 bases between them. The CDR3 has 14 amino acids. This CDR3 is CASSLVAGKETQYF. The CDR3 nucleotides read TGCGCCAGCAGCTTGGTTGCTGGAAAAGAGACCCAGTACTTC. Combining the CDR3 with reference TRBV5-1 and TRBJ2-5 gives the whole variable domain KAGVTQTPRYLIKTRGQQVTLSCSPISGHRSVSWYQQTPGQGLQFLFEYFSETQRNKGNFPGRFSGRQFSNSRSEMNVSTLELGDSALYLCASSLVAGKETQYFGPGTRLLVL.

In its sample, this clonotype was seen many times. The rearrangement uses TRBV28 and TRBJ2-3; a weak D match, TRBD1 (6 bases). Trimming shortened V by 6 bases and J by 0 bases, and 13 bases separated the two germline ends. The germline V gene has CDR1 MDHEN and CDR2 SYDVKM. This CDR3 is built from 15 residues. The CDR3 loop reads CASSQGRSSTDTQYF. CDR3 sequence (DNA): TGTGCCAGCAGCCAGGGGCGGTCTAGCACAGATACGCAGTATTTT.

This clonotype was detected a few times. The chain carries TRBV5-1 and TRBJ2-1; 10 positions agree with TRBD2. The germline gives CDR1 SGHRS, CDR2 YFSETQ. The CDR3 length is 17 residues. V trimming: 3 bases; J trimming: 4 bases; junction bases outside the gene matches: 10. CDR3 in amino acids: CASSWWGSGGSYNEQFF. The DNA of the CDR3 is TGCGCCAGCAGCTGGTGGGGTAGCGGGGGGTCGTACAATGAGCAGTTCTTC. The full variable domain, rest sourced from reference TRBV5-1 and TRBJ2-1, is KAGVTQTPRYLIKTRGQQVTLSCSPISGHRSVSWYQQTPGQGLQFLFEYFSETQRNKGNFPGRFSGRQFSNSRSEMNVSTLELGDSALYLCASSWWGSGGSYNEQFFGPGTRLTVL.

This clonotype was detected many times. This chain connects TRBV10-3 to TRBJ2-5; D remains unclear. The V gene's germline CDR1 is ENHRY and CDR2 SYGVKD. The CDR3 is made up of 15 amino acids. V lost 3 bases and J lost 1, with 12 bases in between. The CDR3: CAISDPRIPQETQYF. The CDR3 DNA follows: TGTGCCATCAGTGATCCTAGGATCCCCCAAGAGACCCAGTACTTC.

There are many counts of this clonotype. The gene calls are TRBV4-3 and TRBJ2-2; 10 bases agree with TRBD1. CDR1 is LGHNA, CDR2 YSLEER, per germline. This CDR3 contains 19 residues. The V gene end was trimmed by 0 bases and the J gene end by 3 bases; junction bases not matched to a gene: 10. The CDR3 loop reads CASSQEGQGPIYDTGELFF. CDR3 bases: TGCGCCAGCAGCCAAGAGGGACAGGGGCCGATATATGACACCGGGGAGCTGTTTTTT.

V is TRBV2 and J is TRBJ2-1; 10 nucleotides line up with TRBD2. V shed 3 bases, J shed 5 bases, and the junction held 10 bases outside the gene matches. The V gene's germline CDR1 is SNHLY and CDR2 FYNNEI. The CDR3 totals 17 residues. This chain's CDR3 is CASSDGLAGAKNNEQFF. The CDR3 nucleotides are TGTGCCAGCAGTGACGGGCTAGCGGGGGCTAAGAACAATGAGCAGTTCTTC.

This clonotype appeared a few times. The J gene is TRBJ1-5, the V gene TRBV7-9; 7 nucleotides match TRBD1. This CDR3 comprises 17 residues. Germline loops: CDR1 SEHNR, CDR2 FQNEAQ (reference sequence). Trimming cost V 3 bases and J 0 bases; bases outside gene matches: 8. The CDR3, as DNA: TGTGCCAGCAGCTTGGGGGCAGGGGGACCTAGCAATCAGCCCCAGCATTTT. Amino acids: CASSLGAGGPSNQPQHF.

This clonotype was seen a few times. The chain is built from TRBV7-2 and TRBJ2-3; possibly TRBD2 for D (5 bases). The CDR3 contains 14 residues. V was trimmed by 1 base and J by 8 bases, leaving 13 bases between them. Germline V gives CDR1 SGHTA, CDR2 FQGNSA. The CDR3 spells CASSLVRGSATQYF. The DNA for the CDR3 is TGTGCCAGCAGCTTAGTTCGGGGTTCGGCTACGCAGTATTTT.

This clonotype has ten or more counts. This chain joins TRBV12-3 or TRBV12-4 and TRBJ2-2, with no clear D. CDR3 length equals 12 residues. The germline V and J ends were trimmed by 3 bases and 6 bases, with 5 bases remaining between them. CDR3 nucleotides: TGTGCCAGCAGTTTGACATCCGGGGAGCTGTTTTTT. Its translation: CASSLTSGELFF.

There are a few counts of this clonotype. V is TRBV20-1 and J is TRBJ1-1; 7 nucleotides agree with TRBD1. CDR3 length: 13 residues. Germline V gives CDR1 DFQATT, CDR2 SNEGSKA (reference sequence). The CDR3 protein is CRAGTAMNTEAFF. The DNA of the CDR3 is TGCAGAGCCGGGACAGCGATGAACACTGAAGCTTTCTTT.

This sequence joins TRBV19 and TRBJ1-6, with D perhaps matching TRBD1 (5 bases). The CDR3 sequence is 14 residues long. Between the trimmed V and J ends, which lost 9 bases and 7 bases, there was a span of 16 bases. Looked up from germline, CDR1 is LNHDA and CDR2 is SQIVND (reference sequence). The CDR3 here is CASARDRQNSPLHF. The DNA for the CDR3 is TGTGCCAGCGCCCGGGACCGGCAGAATTCACCCCTCCACTTT.

This clonotype was seen a handful of times. CDR3 DNA: TGTGCCAGCAGTTTAGATTCCGGACTGAGCTCCTACAATGAGCAGTTCTTC. It translates to CASSLDSGLSSYNEQFF. The rearrangement joins TRBV28 to TRBJ2-1; maybe TRBD2 (5 bases). The V end was cut by 2 bases, the J end by 0 bases, with 14 bases between. Germline assignment: CDR1 MDHEN and CDR2 SYDVKM. This CDR3 has 17 amino acids.